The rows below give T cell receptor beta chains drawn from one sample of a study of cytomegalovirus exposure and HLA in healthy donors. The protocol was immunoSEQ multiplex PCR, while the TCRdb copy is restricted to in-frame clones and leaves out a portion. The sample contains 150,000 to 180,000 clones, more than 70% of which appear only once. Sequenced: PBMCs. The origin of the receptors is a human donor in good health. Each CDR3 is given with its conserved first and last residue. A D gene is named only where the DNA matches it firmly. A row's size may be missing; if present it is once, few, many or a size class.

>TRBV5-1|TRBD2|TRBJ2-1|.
TGCGCCAGCAGAACTCCGACTAGCGGGGGGGATAATGAGCAGTTCTTC
CASRTPTSGGDNEQFF
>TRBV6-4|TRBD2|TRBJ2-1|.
TGTGCCAGCAGTGACGGGCTTTCGGCTAGCGGGGGGATCGATGAGCAGTTCTTC
CASSDGLSASGGIDEQFF
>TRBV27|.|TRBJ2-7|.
TGTGCCAGCAGTTTGTATTCGGGTTTCGGGTACGAGCAGTACTTC
CASSLYSGFGYEQYF
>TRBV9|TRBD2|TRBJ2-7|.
TGTGCCAGCAGCGTAGACGGGAGGGTGTTGGGGCAGTACTTC
CASSVDGRVLGQYF
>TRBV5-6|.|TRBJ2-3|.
TGTGCCAGCAGCTTCGGGAGTTCCGGTACGCAGTATTTT
CASSFGSSGTQYF
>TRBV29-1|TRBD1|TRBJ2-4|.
TGCAGCGCTTGCGGGACAGGGCTAGCCAAAAACATTCAGTACTTC
CSACGTGLAKNIQYF
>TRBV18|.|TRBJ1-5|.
TGTGCCAGCTCACGAGGCAACGGCCAGCCCCAGCATTTT
CASSRGNGQPQHF
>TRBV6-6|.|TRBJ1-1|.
TGTGCCAGCAGTTATGAGGTGAACACTGAAGCTTTCTTT
CASSYEVNTEAFF
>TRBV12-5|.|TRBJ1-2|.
TGTGCTAGTGGTTTGGATATTGATGGCTACACCTTC
CASGLDIDGYTF
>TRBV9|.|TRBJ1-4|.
TGTGCCAGCAGCGTACATTACATACCGGAAAAACTGTTTTTT
CASSVHYIPEKLFF
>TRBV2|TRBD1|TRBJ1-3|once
TGTGCCAGCAGCCCGACAGGGTTTAACACCATATATTTT
CASSPTGFNTIYF
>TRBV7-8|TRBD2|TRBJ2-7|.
TGTGCCAGCAGCCCGAGAGCGGGAGCCTACGAGCAGTACTTC
CASSPRAGAYEQYF
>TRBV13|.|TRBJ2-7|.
TGTGCCAGCAGCTTAGCGCGGTTCTCCTACGAGCAGTACTTC
CASSLARFSYEQYF
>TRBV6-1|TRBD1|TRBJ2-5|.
TGTGCCAGCAGTGACAGGGGGGAGACCCAGTACTTC
CASSDRGETQYF
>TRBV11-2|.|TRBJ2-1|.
TGTGCCAGCAGCTTAGTGCAGGGAGGTAGGAATGAGCAGTTCTTC
CASSLVQGGRNEQFF
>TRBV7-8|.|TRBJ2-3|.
TGTGCCAGCAGCCTCCCCGCAGATACGCAGTATTTT
CASSLPADTQYF
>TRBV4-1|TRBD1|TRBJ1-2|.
TGCGCCAGCAGCTCACCCGGGACAGGGGTTTTTCGCTTTGGCTACACCTTC
CASSSPGTGVFRFGYTF
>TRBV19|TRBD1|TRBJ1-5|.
TGTGCCAGTAGTATCCTCGGACAGGGCGTTAATCAGCCCCAGCATTTT
CASSILGQGVNQPQHF
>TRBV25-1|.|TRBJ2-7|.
TGTGCCAGCCTGGGACAAGCCTACGAGCAGTACTTC
CASLGQAYEQYF